The present T cell receptor beta chain was sequenced within a study of T cell responses to AZD1222 COVID-19 vaccine. Background on the study: It was second doses at about 4 or about 12 weeks that were pooled.

The protocol was immunoSEQ multiplex PCR, while the TCRdb copy is restricted to in-frame clones and leaves out a portion. This table has about 140,000 clones, about 89% appearing once. The origin of this receptor is an adult in good health. The starting material was peripheral blood, obtained on day 0 of AZD1222 vaccination.

CDR3 bases: TGTGCCAGCAGCTTAGACGGGAGGGCGGCAGAGACCCAGTACTTC. Translating it yields CASSLDGRAAETQYF. This chain links TRBV7-9 with TRBJ2-5; TRBD2 matches 8 bases. Germline V gives CDR1 SEHNR, CDR2 FQNEAQ (reference sequence). With 1 base clipped from V and 4 bases from J, the junction kept 5 bases outside the gene matches. The CDR3 runs 15 residues.